Following are 9 T cell receptor beta chains from one sample sequenced in a study of memory CD4+ T cells and cytomegalovirus serostatus. Single viable CD3+CD4+CD8-CD45RO+ cells were sorted as the memory CD4+ T cells. TCRdb's table, derived via immunoSEQ multiplex PCR, lists solely in-frame clones and lacks some. The repertoire has 25,000 to 30,000 clones, about 80% of them found once; the top ten carry roughly 1%. Sequenced input: memory CD4+ T cells from blood. All receptors derive from an adult in good health and CMV-seronegative.

The chain is built from TRBV7-2 and TRBJ1-3; D unclear. The CDR3 consists of 14 residues. The germline gives CDR1 SGHTA, CDR2 FQGNSA. The ends were cut back, 6 bases at V and 4 bases at J, with 13 bases in the middle. CDR3 loop: CASRPPFGGNTIYF. The CDR3 DNA reads as TGTGCCAGCAGGCCACCCTTTGGGGGAAACACCATATATTTT. Using reference TRBV7-2 and TRBJ1-3 for the parts outside the CDR3, the full variable domain is GAGVSQSPSNKVTEKGKDVELRCDPISGHTALYWYRQSLGQGLEFLIYFQGNSAPDKSGLPSDRFSAERTGGSVSTLTIQRTQQEDSAVYLCASRPPFGGNTIYFGEGSWLTVV.

This chain uses TRBV7-9 with TRBJ1-4; perhaps TRBD1 as D (5 bases). This CDR3 spans 14 amino acids. Trimming stripped 5 bases from V and 4 bases from J, with 11 bases between. Germline CDR1 is SEHNR and CDR2 is FQNEAQ (reference sequence). The CDR3 sequence: CASSPLTVNEKLFF. The CDR3 bases are TGTGCCAGCAGCCCATTGACAGTTAATGAAAAACTGTTTTTT.

By its share, this clone is medium-sized. The chain combines TRBV28 with TRBJ1-2; 7 bases are a match to TRBD1. The V segment lost 6 bases and the J segment 4 bases; nucleotides outside the gene matches: 8. The germline V gene encodes CDR1 MDHEN and CDR2 SYDVKM. This CDR3 is built from 14 residues. The CDR3 DNA reads as TGTGCCAGCAGGACCGCGGGACAGAGCTATGGCTACACCTTC. Its protein product is CASRTAGQSYGYTF.

This clone showed up just once. The CDR3 region is CATQLAGDGNEQFF. The CDR3 nucleotides read TGTGCCACCCAACTAGCGGGAGATGGTAATGAGCAGTTCTTC. The chain is built from TRBV10-3 and TRBJ2-1, with TRBD2 matching 11 bases. Germline V gene data show CDR1 as ENHRY and CDR2 as SYGVKD. Trimming removed 10 bases from V and 7 bases from J; junction bases left unmatched: 9. This CDR3 comprises 14 residues.

CDR3 amino acids: CASTLSRDRDGYTF. DNA of the CDR3: TGCGCCAGCACCTTATCCCGGGACAGGGATGGCTACACCTTC. The chain carries TRBV5-1 and TRBJ1-2; 9 nucleotides line up with TRBD1. V lost 6 bases to trimming and J lost 6 bases; unmatched junction nucleotides: 9. The germline V gene encodes CDR1 SGHRS and CDR2 YFSETQ. The CDR3 length is 14 residues.

The chain employs TRBV7-9 and TRBJ1-5; 7 positions agree with TRBD1. Trimming removed 6 bases from V and 3 bases from J; junction bases left unmatched: 5. The length of the CDR3 is 14 residues. Germline CDR1 is SEHNR and CDR2 is FQNEAQ (reference sequence). The CDR3 nucleotides read TGTGCCAGCAGTCGGGGACAGTTCAATCAGCCCCAGCATTTT. As protein: CASSRGQFNQPQHF.

The chain combines TRBV4-3 with TRBJ1-2; D gene unclear. The length of the CDR3 is 14 residues. CDR1 is LGHNA and CDR2 is YSLEER in the germline V gene. Trimming stripped 1 base from V and 8 bases from J, with 14 bases between. CDR3 DNA: TGCGCCAGCAGCCAAGGGTCGAATTTGAAGGGCTACACCTTC. This sequence encodes CASSQGSNLKGYTF.

This clone was recorded only once. The chain is built from TRBV19 and TRBJ2-3, with TRBD2 identical over 9 bases. V dropped 6 bases and J dropped 0; count of bases not matched to a gene: 4. CDR3 length: 15 residues. Germline values: CDR1 LNHDA, CDR2 SQIVND (reference sequence). The CDR3 reads CASSNLAGSTDTQYF. Here the CDR3 DNA reads TGTGCCAGTAGCAATCTAGCGGGGAGCACAGATACGCAGTATTTT.

The chain carries TRBV11-2 and TRBJ2-1; D might be TRBD1 or TRBD2, each matching 7 bases. CDR3 length equals 17 residues. Trimming stripped 5 bases from V and 4 bases from J, with 21 bases between. Germline CDR1 and CDR2: SGHAT and FQNNGV. The CDR3 region has the DNA TGTGCCAGCAGCCCGATCGAGGGGGCGGGGGTATACAATGAGCAGTTCTTC. Translated: CASSPIEGAGVYNEQFF.